This passage covers 23 T cell receptor beta chains from one sample sequenced in a study of cytotoxic CD8 clonotypes in ibrutinib-treated CLL (dated by TCRdb to about 2021). Interpreted using the paper, the time point label stands for: approximately 2 years on ibrutinib. Libraries were built with the immunoSEQ multiplex PCR assay. The source is immuneACCESS, and TCRdb retained only in-frame sequences with V and J called. Part of the clones is not carried over; for the studies checked, unresolved V genes explain less than half of this, and the remainder is unexplained. The table for this sample lists about 130,000 clones; about 80% of them were counted only once. The ten top clones hold around 4.9% of the sample. The source material was PBMCs, sampled after 24 months of ibrutinib treatment. The receptors originated from a human donor with chronic lymphocytic leukemia.

The V and J genes are TRBV5-1 and TRBJ2-3; 7 nucleotides align to TRBD1. CDR3 size: 15 residues. In germline, CDR1 is SGHRS, CDR2 YFSETQ. V was pared by 1 base and J by 0 bases, with 2 bases of the junction left unmatched. The CDR3 region is CASSLQDRSTDTQYF. CDR3 bases: TGCGCCAGCAGCTTGCAGGACAGGAGCACAGATACGCAGTATTTT. The full variable domain, its missing parts supplied by reference TRBV5-1 and TRBJ2-3, is KAGVTQTPRYLIKTRGQQVTLSCSPISGHRSVSWYQQTPGQGLQFLFEYFSETQRNKGNFPGRFSGRQFSNSRSEMNVSTLELGDSALYLCASSLQDRSTDTQYFGPGTRLTVL.

The chain couples TRBV7-3 to TRBJ1-2; 10 bases fit TRBD1. CDR1 is SGHTA, CDR2 FQGTGA, per germline. This CDR3 region has 15 residues. V lost 5 bases and J lost 3; bases outside the gene matches: 6. CDR3 residues: CASSPTGGADYGYTF. The CDR3 DNA sequence: TGTGCCAGCAGCCCGACAGGGGGCGCCGACTATGGCTACACCTTC.

The chain links TRBV5-1 to TRBJ1-1, with unresolved D. V shed 9 bases and J shed 3 bases, with 15 bases lying between them. In germline, CDR1 is SGHRS, CDR2 YFSETQ. The CDR3 is made up of 13 amino acids. CDR3 bases: TGCGCCACCCGCCAGGCAGCCCACACTGAAGCTTTCTTT. This encodes CATRQAAHTEAFF.

On this clone itself: This likely came from a read error, as a far larger clone is one base away. The J gene is TRBJ1-5, the V gene TRBV7-2; D not certain. The CDR3 extends over 12 amino acids. The ends were cut back, 5 bases at V and 0 bases at J, with 2 bases in the middle. The germline V gene encodes CDR1 SGHTA and CDR2 FQGNSA. CDR3 DNA sequence: TGTGCCAGCAGCCCTAGCAATCAGCCCCAGCATTTT. It codes for CASSPSNQPQHF.

The V and J genes are TRBV20-1 and TRBJ1-1; D is possibly TRBD1 (5 bases). Trimming took off 6 bases at V and 5 bases at J, with 10 bases between the two ends. This CDR3 spans 11 amino acids. The germline gives CDR1 DFQATT, CDR2 SNEGSKA (reference sequence). Here the CDR3 reads CSAPGGTEAFF. The DNA for the CDR3 is TGCAGTGCCCCTGGGGGGACTGAAGCTTTCTTT.

V gene TRBV5-4 combines with J gene TRBJ2-1; TRBD2 agrees at 10 bases. Trimming cost V 1 base and J 7 bases; bases outside gene matches: 5. Germline-derived CDR1 and CDR2 are SGHNT and YYREEE (reference sequence). The CDR3 contains 15 residues. CDR3 nucleotides: TGTGCCAGCAGCTTGTACCAAGCGGGAGGGAATGAGCAGTTCTTC. Encoded protein: CASSLYQAGGNEQFF.

The rearrangement joins TRBV7-8 to TRBJ2-1, with TRBD2 as a possible D gene (6 bases). V was shortened by 5 bases and J by 10 bases, with 15 bases between the two germline ends. The length of the CDR3 is 13 residues. The germline V gene encodes CDR1 SGHVS and CDR2 FQNEAQ. The CDR3 nucleotides read TGTGCCAGCAGCCCCGGACCAGCGGGCGAGCAGTTCTTC. This gives the protein CASSPGPAGEQFF.

This chain links TRBV5-1 with TRBJ1-3; tentative D call: TRBD1 (5 bases). The CDR3 has 17 residues. CDR1 and CDR2 from the germline V gene are SGHRS and YFSETQ. V lost 4 bases, J lost 0 bases, and 17 bases lay in between. This CDR3 reads CASSPNSAGTSGNTIYF. In nucleotides, the CDR3 is TGCGCCAGCAGCCCCAACTCGGCGGGGACCTCTGGAAACACCATATATTTT.

V usage is TRBV25-1 and J usage is TRBJ2-3; 8 bases are shared with TRBD1. V shed 7 bases, J shed 2 bases, and the junction held 8 bases outside the gene matches. The CDR3 length is 15 residues. Germline V gene sequence: CDR1 MGHDK, CDR2 SYGVNS. DNA of the CDR3: TGTGCCAGCACCCCATCAGGGGGCCACACAGATACGCAGTATTTT. It is translated as CASTPSGGHTDTQYF. The whole variable domain, remainder taken from reference TRBV25-1 and TRBJ2-3, is EADIYQTPRYLVIGTGKKITLECSQTMGHDKMYWYQQDPGMELHLIHYSYGVNSTEKGDLSSESTVSRIRTEHFPLTLESARPSHTSQYLCASTPSGGHTDTQYFGPGTRLTVL.

V is TRBV15 and J is TRBJ1-5, with 7 bases lining up with TRBD1. This CDR3 contains 17 residues. From germline, CDR1 is LNHNV and CDR2 YYDKDF (reference sequence). V lost 1 base, J lost 0 bases, and 6 bases stayed unmatched. The CDR3 is CATSRGGQDYSNQPQHF. The CDR3 bases are TGTGCCACCAGCAGAGGTGGACAGGATTATAGCAATCAGCCCCAGCATTTT.

The rearrangement joins TRBV28 to TRBJ2-1, with D maybe TRBD2 (7 bases). The germline CDR1 and CDR2 sequences are MDHEN and SYDVKM. The ends were cut back, 3 bases at V and 3 bases at J, with 12 bases in the middle. CDR3 length: 15 residues. The DNA for the CDR3 is TGTGCCAGCAGTTTGGGGGGGCCCCTCTACAATGAGCAGTTCTTC. Protein sequence: CASSLGGPLYNEQFF. Full variable domain (outside the CDR3, taken from reference TRBV28 and TRBJ2-1): DVKVTQSSRYLVKRTGEKVFLECVQDMDHENMFWYRQDPGLGLRLIYFSYDVKMKEKGDIPEGYSVSREKKERFSLILESASTNQTSMYLCASSLGGPLYNEQFFGPGTRLTVL.

This clone was detected once. A much larger clonotype is one base distant, so this may be a read error. The gene calls are TRBV7-6 and TRBJ2-5; a possible D gene is TRBD1 (6 bases). V dropped 5 bases and J dropped 5 bases, with 12 bases sitting between them. Germline CDR1 and CDR2: SGHVS and FNYEAQ. CDR3 length equals 13 residues. The CDR3 sequence: CASSTGQLETQYF. Written as DNA, the CDR3 is TGTGCCAGCAGCACCGGACAGTTGGAGACCCAGTACTTC.

Only a few counts were recorded for this clone. The chain couples TRBV19 to TRBJ1-2; D not resolved. V lost 3 bases and J 4 bases, leaving 15 bases between the germline ends. The CDR3 covers 15 residues. From germline, CDR1 is LNHDA and CDR2 SQIVND (reference sequence). As DNA, the CDR3 is TGTGCCAGTAGTATTTCGGGCCGCCCCGCCTATGGCTACACCTTC. Protein: CASSISGRPAYGYTF.

The genes are TRBV7-9 and TRBJ1-2; the D is unclear. V lost 3 bases and J lost 5, with 10 bases in between. Germline CDR1 SEHNR, CDR2 FQNEAQ (reference sequence). The CDR3 loop spans 13 amino acids. The DNA of the CDR3 is TGTGCCAGCAGCTTTGATGTGGGGTATGGCTACACCTTC. Translated, it gives CASSFDVGYGYTF.

The J gene is TRBJ1-4, the V gene TRBV11-2; D might be TRBD1 (6 bases). CDR1 is SGHAT, CDR2 FQNNGV, per germline. The CDR3 is 16 amino acids. V was shortened by 5 bases and J by 6 bases, with 19 bases between the two germline ends. The CDR3 coding sequence is TGTGCCAGCAGCCACCCTTGGGGGGCTGGAGATGAAAAACTGTTTTTT. Amino acid sequence: CASSHPWGAGDEKLFF.

This clone has only a few counts. V is TRBV6-1 and J is TRBJ1-2; TRBD1 agrees at 8 bases. V gave up 2 bases and J gave up 6 bases; unmatched junction bases: 5. This CDR3 contains 14 residues. Germline loops: CDR1 MNHNS, CDR2 SASEGT. The CDR3 nucleotides are TGTGCCAGCAGTGAAAGCCAGGGGGCGAATGGCTACACCTTC. This codes for CASSESQGANGYTF.

This chain joins TRBV30 and TRBJ2-7; D tentatively reads TRBD1 or TRBD2 (7 bases each). CDR1 is GTSNPN, CDR2 SVGIG, per germline (reference sequence). The V end was cut by 3 bases, the J end by 0 bases, with 12 bases between. The CDR3 loop spans 14 amino acids. CDR3 nucleotides: TGTGCCTGGAGCAGGGGGGGCCCCTCCTACGAGCAGTACTTC. This encodes CAWSRGGPSYEQYF.

This chain joins TRBV30 and TRBJ1-5; 8 bases match TRBD1. The germline gives CDR1 GTSNPN, CDR2 SVGIG (reference sequence). Trimming cost V 2 bases and J 8 bases; bases outside gene matches: 8. CDR3 length: 14 amino acids. CDR3 in amino acids: CAWSSGRGREPQHF. In DNA, the CDR3 is TGTGCCTGGAGTAGCGGCAGGGGGCGCGAGCCCCAGCATTTT.

The gene calls are TRBV5-6 and TRBJ2-7; D remains unclear. The ends were cut back, 3 bases at V and 2 bases at J, with 12 bases in the middle. CDR3 length: 14 amino acids. Germline CDR1 reads SGHDT; CDR2 reads YYEEEE. CDR3 DNA: TGTGCCAGCAGCTGGGATAGGTCCCCCTACGAGCAGTACTTC. This encodes CASSWDRSPYEQYF.

The V call is TRBV7-9, the J call TRBJ2-3, with D uncertain. V shed 5 bases and J shed 0 bases, with 9 bases lying between them. Germline lookup yields CDR1 SEHNR and CDR2 FQNEAQ (reference sequence). CDR3 size: 14 residues. This CDR3 reads CASSPFRSTDTQYF. The CDR3 DNA sequence: TGTGCCAGCAGCCCCTTCCGAAGCACAGATACGCAGTATTTT.

V gene TRBV19 combines with J gene TRBJ1-1; D uncertain. Germline V gives CDR1 LNHDA, CDR2 SQIVND (reference sequence). V gave up 6 bases and J gave up 3 bases, with 14 bases separating them. The CDR3 is made up of 14 amino acids. The chain's CDR3 is CASSHVGWDTEAFF. The CDR3 region has the DNA TGTGCCAGTAGCCACGTGGGATGGGACACTGAAGCTTTCTTT.

This chain uses TRBV6-6 with TRBJ2-7; D remains ambiguous. Germline lookup yields CDR1 MNHNY and CDR2 SVGAGI (reference sequence). The CDR3 loop spans 14 amino acids. Trimming took 0 bases from V and 5 from J, leaving 11 bases between them. This CDR3 is CASSYSWAGHEQYF. DNA for the CDR3: TGTGCCAGCAGTTACTCGTGGGCTGGGCACGAGCAGTACTTC.

The chain combines TRBV6-1 with TRBJ2-7; possible D gene TRBD1, 7 bases. V lost 10 bases and J 3 bases, leaving 22 bases between the germline ends. From germline, CDR1 is MNHNS and CDR2 SASEGT. This CDR3 spans 15 amino acids. CDR3 coding DNA: TGTGCCACCCAGGGCCCCACAGGGGAGGACTACGAGCAGTACTTC. Protein: CATQGPTGEDYEQYF.